Below, 18 T cell receptor beta chains from the same sample are listed, as sequenced in a study of T cells in Graves' hyperthyroidism and ophthalmopathy. Amplified TCR beta CDR3 regions came from RNA transcripts. In the first-round RT-PCR of the TCR CDR3, the HTBI primer set was used. One entry per CDR3 protein, called by TCRdb with MiXCR from the multiplex PCR reads. The repertoire has a few hundred thousand distinct CDR3 sequences, around 20% of them found once; the top ten carry 40%. Sequencing was carried out using blood. The receptor source for this set is a man in his late teens or twenties with Graves' ophthalmopathy.

The CDR3 reads CASSTGFESGNTIYF. The DNA of the CDR3 is TGCGCCAGCAGCACAGGGTTCGAATCCGGAAACACCATATATTTT. The V and J genes are TRBV5-1 and TRBJ1-3; tentative D call: TRBD1 (6 bases). The V gene lost 4 bases and the J gene lost 4 bases, with 15 bases spanning the gap. The CDR3 spans 15 residues. CDR1 is SGHRS and CDR2 is YFSETQ in the germline V gene.

This clonotype was seen repeatedly, ten times or more. CDR3 amino acids: CASRIQAMNTEAFF. Here the CDR3 DNA reads TGTGCCAGCAGGATTCAGGCCATGAACACTGAAGCTTTCTTT. V usage is TRBV6-1 and J usage is TRBJ1-1, with D unresolved. The CDR3 contains 14 residues. Trimming left V 6 bases short and J 0 bases short, with 11 bases between. Germline CDR1 and CDR2: MNHNS and SASEGT.

This clonotype was recorded at least ten times. The V call is TRBV28, the J call TRBJ2-7; TRBD2 agrees at 13 bases. With 6 bases clipped from V and 7 bases from J, the junction kept 6 bases outside the gene matches. CDR3 size: 14 residues. Germline V gene data show CDR1 as MDHEN and CDR2 as SYDVKM. CDR3 loop: CASRPGLAGREQYF. DNA of the CDR3: TGTGCCAGCAGGCCGGGACTAGCGGGGAGGGAGCAGTACTTC.

A few counts support this clonotype. V and J are TRBV5-6 and TRBJ1-1; TRBD1 agrees at 7 bases. The V gene's germline CDR1 is SGHDT and CDR2 YYEEEE. The CDR3 runs 14 residues. The J segment lost 2 bases and the V segment lost 5 bases, leaving 6 bases of the junction unmatched. The CDR3 coding sequence is TGTGCCAGCAGTGGGAGACAGGGCAACACTGAAGCTTTCTTT. Translation: CASSGRQGNTEAFF.

This chain connects TRBV7-9 to TRBJ2-5; D uncertain. Trimming took off 1 base at V and 2 bases at J, with 14 bases between the two ends. The CDR3 sequence is 16 residues long. Germline V gene data show CDR1 as SEHNR and CDR2 as FQNEAQ (reference sequence). CDR3 loop: CASSLGAEWGQETQYF. DNA of the CDR3: TGTGCCAGCAGCTTAGGAGCAGAGTGGGGACAAGAGACCCAGTACTTC.

Points on this clonotype: A single base separates this from a much larger clone, so it may be a read error. The rearrangement links TRBV11-2 to TRBJ2-1; D unclear. Trimming removed 0 bases from V and 5 bases from J, with 11 bases in between. This CDR3 region has 15 residues. Germline CDR1 reads SGHAT; CDR2 reads FQNNGV. The CDR3 loop is CASSLDKAGNNEQFF. Here the CDR3 DNA reads TGTGCCAGCAGCTTAGATAAGGCAGGTAACAATGAGCAGTTCTTC.

This chain connects TRBV19 to TRBJ2-1; TRBD1 matches at 7 bases. The CDR3 consists of 16 residues. V lost 5 bases and J lost 9; bases outside the gene matches: 16. Germline loops: CDR1 LNHDA, CDR2 SQIVND (reference sequence). The CDR3 loop reads CASSEDRPPITVEQFF. The CDR3 nucleotides read TGTGCCAGTAGTGAGGACAGGCCCCCTATCACGGTTGAGCAGTTCTTC.

This clonotype was found many times. The genes are TRBV20-1 and TRBJ1-4; D ambiguous. CDR1 and CDR2 (germline): DFQATT, SNEGSKA (reference sequence). The CDR3 loop spans 13 amino acids. V was trimmed by 4 bases and J by 8 bases, leaving 14 bases between them. The CDR3 here is CSAKTPGLEKLFF. The CDR3 DNA is TGCAGTGCTAAAACACCGGGCCTGGAAAAACTGTTTTTT.

The chain employs TRBV7-8 and TRBJ2-1; 14 nucleotides agree with TRBD2. CDR3 length: 22 residues. V was pared by 3 bases and J by 0 bases, with 16 bases of the junction left unmatched. Per the germline V gene, CDR1 is SGHVS and CDR2 is FQNEAQ. The CDR3 protein is CASSLHSTSGGALFSSYNEQFF. The CDR3 coding sequence is TGTGCCAGCAGCTTGCACTCGACTAGCGGGGGGGCCCTTTTTAGCTCCTACAATGAGCAGTTCTTC.

Ten or more counts support this clonotype. The chain is built from TRBV5-1 and TRBJ2-1; tentative D call: TRBD2 (5 bases). Trimming pared 4 bases from V and 5 bases from J, leaving 19 bases between. This CDR3 spans 16 amino acids. CDR1 is SGHRS, CDR2 YFSETQ, per germline. CDR3 DNA sequence: TGCGCCAGCAGCCTCGGGATGCCCTTGAGGGACAATGAGCAGTTCTTC. It encodes CASSLGMPLRDNEQFF.

Notes on this clonotype: The junction does not match germline at one end; this may be a read error. The chain is built from TRBV6-1 and TRBJ2-5; 11 nucleotides line up with TRBD2. Germline V lookup: CDR1 MNHNS, CDR2 SASEGT. This CDR3 spans 16 amino acids. In DNA form, the CDR3 reads TGTACCAGCAGTCGCCTAGCGGGGGGCCTGGGAGAGACCCAGTACTTC. It is translated as CTSSRLAGGLGETQYF.

This clonotype has at least ten counts. The V call is TRBV15, the J call TRBJ2-1; the D is unclear. V lost 0 bases and J lost 4, with 25 bases in between. Germline-derived CDR1 and CDR2 are LNHNV and YYDKDF (reference sequence). The CDR3 loop spans 20 amino acids. The CDR3 loop reads CATSRDPPPRAPLPYNEQFF. As DNA, the CDR3 is TGTGCCACCAGCAGAGATCCCCCGCCCCGGGCACCCCTGCCGTACAATGAGCAGTTCTTC. The full variable domain, with the rest looked up from reference TRBV15 and TRBJ2-1, is DAMVIQNPRYQVTQFGKPVTLSCSQTLNHNVMYWYQQKSSQAPKLLFHYYDKDFNNEADTPDNFQSRRPNTSFCFLDIRSPGLGDTAMYLCATSRDPPPRAPLPYNEQFFGPGTRLTVL.

The table lists this clonotype with many counts. V usage is TRBV2 and J usage is TRBJ2-2; D is undetermined. Looked up from germline, CDR1 is SNHLY and CDR2 is FYNNEI. Trimming cost V 3 bases and J 8 bases, with 13 bases left between them. The CDR3 has 14 amino acids. CDR3 loop: CASSDPRVLGELFF. CDR3 DNA sequence: TGTGCCAGCAGTGATCCCCGGGTCTTAGGGGAGCTGTTTTTT.

This clonotype was counted many times. J is TRBJ2-3 and V is TRBV5-1, with 10 bases aligning to TRBD2. Germline loops: CDR1 SGHRS, CDR2 YFSETQ. CDR3 length: 14 amino acids. V gave up 4 bases and J gave up 5 bases; unmatched junction bases: 4. CDR3 DNA sequence: TGCGCCAGCAGCCTCGGGACTAGCGAAGATACGCAGTATTTT. Its protein product is CASSLGTSEDTQYF.

This clonotype was seen many times. This chain connects TRBV7-9 to TRBJ2-1; 8 nucleotides match TRBD2. V dropped 7 bases and J dropped 9; count of bases not matched to a gene: 23. Germline values: CDR1 SEHNR, CDR2 FQNEAQ (reference sequence). CDR3 length equals 18 residues. CDR3 residues: CASTQTARGGRGVGEQFF. The CDR3 DNA reads as TGTGCCAGCACCCAAACTGCTCGGGGGGGCCGGGGTGTGGGTGAGCAGTTCTTC.

There are a few counts of this clonotype. The gene calls are TRBV15 and TRBJ1-4, with 8 bases fitting TRBD1. CDR3 length: 15 amino acids. The germline V gene encodes CDR1 LNHNV and CDR2 YYDKDF (reference sequence). Trimming at V came to 1 base and at J to 3 bases, leaving 1 base not matched to a gene. The CDR3 region has the DNA TGTGCCACCAGCAGAGGGACAGGGCCTAATGAAAAACTGTTTTTT. Its translation: CATSRGTGPNEKLFF. The whole variable domain, filled in from reference TRBV15 and TRBJ1-4, reads DAMVIQNPRYQVTQFGKPVTLSCSQTLNHNVMYWYQQKSSQAPKLLFHYYDKDFNNEADTPDNFQSRRPNTSFCFLDIRSPGLGDTAMYLCATSRGTGPNEKLFFGSGTQLSVL.

This clonotype was found many times. The rearrangement joins TRBV28 to TRBJ1-5; maybe TRBD1 (6 bases). There are 14 residues in the CDR3. V dropped 5 bases and J dropped 9 bases, with 17 bases sitting between them. Germline V gene data show CDR1 as MDHEN and CDR2 as SYDVKM. CDR3 region: CASSNRQVQRPQHF. CDR3 nucleotides: TGTGCCAGCAGTAACCGACAGGTCCAGAGGCCCCAGCATTTT.

This clonotype was counted ten times or more. The gene calls are TRBV5-1 and TRBJ2-3; TRBD1 matches at 8 bases. Germline CDR1 reads SGHRS; CDR2 reads YFSETQ. J was trimmed by 2 bases and V by 1 base; bases with no gene match: 12. The CDR3 is 18 residues long. The CDR3 coding sequence is TGCGCCAGCAGCTTGTATTTTACCGGACAGGGTAACACAGATACGCAGTATTTT. Translated: CASSLYFTGQGNTDTQYF.